The 11 T cell receptor beta chains given below trace back to one sample, sequenced in a study of shared clonotypes between healthy human individuals. Repertoires were generated with immunoSEQ multiplex PCR, while TCRdb's copy carries only in-frame clones and drops some. Of some 1.1 million clones listed, about 72% are singletons. Sequenced sample: memory CD4+ T cells from PBMCs. Stated subset: CD45RA-negative fraction. The receptors derive from a young man in good health. Some clones in this sample may be carry-over from other donors' samples.

This clone came up a few times. The J gene is TRBJ2-7, the V gene TRBV5-5, with D unresolved. Trimming shortened V by 2 bases and J by 7 bases, and 16 bases separated the two germline ends. The germline V gene has CDR1 SGHKS and CDR2 YYEKEE (reference sequence). The CDR3 contains 14 residues. For the CDR3, the DNA is TGTGCCAGCAGCTTCTACGGGCCGGAACGGGAGCAGTACTTC. Its protein is CASSFYGPEREQYF.

The sample holds many counts of this clone. This CDR3 is also generated by other DNA sequences in the sample. J is TRBJ2-3 and V is TRBV6-4; TRBD2 aligns across 9 bases. The J segment lost 1 base and the V segment lost 3 bases, leaving 2 bases of the junction unmatched. Germline CDR1 and CDR2: MRHNA and SNTAGT. This CDR3 contains 15 residues. The DNA for the CDR3 is TGTGCCAGCAGTGAGGCGGGAGGGGGCACAGATACGCAGTATTTT. Translation: CASSEAGGGTDTQYF.

In this sample, this clone turned up once. The conserved phenylalanine or tryptophan normally closing the CDR3 is absent here, so this likely arose from a read error. Because the CDR3's place on the DNA is in doubt, the DNA is left out and the CDR3 is given as listed by TCRdb. The genes are TRBV28 and TRBJ2-7; TRBD2, the table's D call, lacks a check against the DNA. Looked up from germline, CDR1 is MDHEN and CDR2 is SYDVKM. The CDR3 sequence runs 17 residues, both termini included. The CDR3 sequence: CASRSLFNSGSYRGCRR.

V is TRBV18 and J is TRBJ2-3, with D maybe TRBD2 (6 bases). Germline-derived CDR1 and CDR2 are KGHSH and LQKENI. CDR3 length equals 16 residues. The ends were cut back, 1 base at V and 0 bases at J, with 11 bases in the middle. CDR3 in amino acids: CASSPLGGGSTDTQYF. The CDR3 nucleotides are TGTGCCAGCTCACCACTGGGGGGAGGAAGCACAGATACGCAGTATTTT.

This clone appeared many times. The chain links TRBV27 to TRBJ1-2; D possibly corresponds to TRBD1 (6 bases). Germline loops: CDR1 MNHEY, CDR2 SMNVEV (reference sequence). The length of the CDR3 is 14 residues. Between the trimmed V and J ends, which lost 3 bases and 4 bases, there was a span of 12 bases. CDR3 loop: CASSFGGLPYGYTF. The CDR3 coding sequence is TGTGCCAGCAGTTTCGGGGGGCTCCCCTATGGCTACACCTTC.

The chain's CDR3 is CASSLWSNYGYTF. DNA for the CDR3: TGTGCCAGCAGTTTATGGTCTAACTATGGCTACACCTTC. The chain combines TRBV27 with TRBJ1-2; D not resolved. CDR1 and CDR2 (germline): MNHEY, SMNVEV (reference sequence). V dropped 1 base and J dropped 0 bases, with 3 bases sitting between them. This CDR3 is built from 13 residues.

The CDR3 protein is CASSLGQGLNTGELFF. CDR3 nucleotides: TGTGCCAGCAGCTTGGGGCAGGGGCTTAACACCGGGGAGCTGTTTTTT. The chain joins TRBV5-5 to TRBJ2-2, with D possibly being TRBD1 (6 bases). V lost 0 bases and J 2 bases, leaving 11 bases between the germline ends. CDR1 and CDR2 (germline): SGHKS, YYEKEE (reference sequence). This CDR3 is 16 amino acids long. The whole variable domain, remainder taken from reference TRBV5-5 and TRBJ2-2, is DAGVTQSPTHLIKTRGQQVTLRCSPISGHKSVSWYQQVLGQGPQFIFQYYEKEERGRGNFPDRFSARQFPNYSSELNVNALLLGDSALYLCASSLGQGLNTGELFFGEGSRLTVL.

As regards this clone: A much larger clone sits a single nucleotide away, making a read error possible. The chain recombines TRBV4-1 with TRBJ2-3; the D gene is possibly TRBD2 (5 bases). The CDR3 is made up of 14 amino acids. The germline CDR1 and CDR2 sequences are MGHRA and YSYEKL. V was trimmed by 0 bases and J by 4 bases, leaving 8 bases between them. CDR3 DNA sequence: TGCGCCAGCAGCCAAGATCTGGGAGCAGATACGCAGTATTTT. This encodes CASSQDLGADTQYF.

Remarks on this clone: This may stem from a read error, because a much larger clone lies one nucleotide away. The V and J genes are TRBV14 and TRBJ1-2; 7 bases fit TRBD1. Germline CDR1 is SGHDN and CDR2 is FVKESK. V was clipped by 4 bases and J by 5 bases; unmatched bases: 1. CDR3 length: 12 amino acids. Here the CDR3 DNA reads TGTGCCAGCAGCCTACAGGGGTATGGCTACACCTTC. Encoded protein: CASSLQGYGYTF.

The rearrangement joins TRBV11-2 to TRBJ2-5; D perhaps matches TRBD1 (8 bases). The V gene's germline CDR1 is SGHAT and CDR2 FQNNGV. The ends were cut back, 4 bases at V and 4 bases at J, with 19 bases in the middle. The length of the CDR3 is 16 residues. CDR3 amino acids: CASSSGQGGRVETQYF. CDR3 in DNA: TGTGCCAGCAGCTCCGGACAGGGAGGGAGGGTAGAGACCCAGTACTTC.

There are many counts of this clone. Within the sample, other DNA sequences also encode this same CDR3. The chain carries TRBV28 and TRBJ2-7; 8 bases are a match to TRBD2. From germline, CDR1 is MDHEN and CDR2 SYDVKM. V shed 2 bases and J 4 bases; nucleotides not matched to a gene: 10. This CDR3 is built from 16 residues. CDR3 residues: CASSLGGGSGTYEQYF. The CDR3 DNA follows: TGTGCCAGCAGTTTAGGGGGGGGTAGCGGGACTTACGAGCAGTACTTC.